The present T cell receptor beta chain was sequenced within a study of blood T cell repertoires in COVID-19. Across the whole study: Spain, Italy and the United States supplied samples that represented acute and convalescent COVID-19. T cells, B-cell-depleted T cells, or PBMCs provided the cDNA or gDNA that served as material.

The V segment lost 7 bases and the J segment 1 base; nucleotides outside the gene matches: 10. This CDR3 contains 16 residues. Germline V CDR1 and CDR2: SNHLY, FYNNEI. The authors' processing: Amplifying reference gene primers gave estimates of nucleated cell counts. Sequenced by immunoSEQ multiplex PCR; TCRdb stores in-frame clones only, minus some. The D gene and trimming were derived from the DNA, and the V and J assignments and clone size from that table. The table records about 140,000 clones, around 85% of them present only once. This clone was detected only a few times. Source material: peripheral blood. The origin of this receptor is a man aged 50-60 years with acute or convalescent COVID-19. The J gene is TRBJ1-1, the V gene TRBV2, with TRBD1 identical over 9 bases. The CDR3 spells CASNDGTGRRNTEAFF. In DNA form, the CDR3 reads TGTGCCAGCAATGATGGGACAGGGCGACGGAACACTGAAGCTTTCTTT.